This T cell receptor beta chain derives from a study of T-cell memory formation after mild COVID-19. The germline V and J ends were trimmed by 0 bases and 12 bases, with 18 bases remaining between them. The CDR3 is 14 amino acids. CDR1 SGHDN and CDR2 FVKESK come from the germline V gene. TCRdb passed the 5' RACE reads through MiXCR, listing each CDR3 protein once. The data hold roughly 350,000 distinct CDR3 sequences, with 20% to 25% observed a single time. The V gene is TRBV14, the J gene TRBJ2-7; tentatively, D is TRBD1 or TRBD2 (6 bases each). This sequence was found in an adult woman who had mild COVID-19 (a few samples of this study predate the infection). Cell type and time point are not known. Sequencing was carried out using PBMCs or a T cell subset sorted from them (not recorded which). CDR3 in amino acids: CASSQDSNPGARYF. The CDR3 DNA follows: TGTGCCAGCAGCCAAGATTCTAACCCGGGGGCAAGGTACTTC.